This T cell receptor beta chain was documented in a study of cytomegalovirus exposure and HLA in healthy donors. V dropped 2 bases and J dropped 0; count of bases not matched to a gene: 13. In germline, CDR1 is SGHDN, CDR2 FVKESK. There are 19 residues in the CDR3. 13 Jbeta primers and 60 Vbeta primers were used for the PCR. TCRdb keeps only in-frame clones here, not all; method: immunoSEQ multiplex PCR. The sample has 130,000 to 150,000 clones; roughly three quarters are singletons. Overall study results and limits: Accurate prediction of HLA-A and HLA-B alleles (for most subjects) was reportedly achieved from TCR beta sequences. TCR beta chain V- and J-gene trimming was linked, in a later analysis, to a missense variant in DCLRE1C. Researchers reported in a later analysis that common viral pathogens appeared linked to several top clusters. The study labeled more than 150 TCR beta chains cytomegalovirus-associated.

As for this clone: Antigen unknown.

The receptor's source is a man between 18 and 35 years old in good health and CMV-seronegative. This chain uses TRBV14 with TRBJ2-5; 9 bases map to TRBD1. Source material: PBMCs. The CDR3 loop reads CASSQRPGAGTGHQETQYF. DNA of the CDR3: TGTGCCAGCAGCCAACGACCTGGAGCCGGGACAGGGCACCAAGAGACCCAGTACTTC.